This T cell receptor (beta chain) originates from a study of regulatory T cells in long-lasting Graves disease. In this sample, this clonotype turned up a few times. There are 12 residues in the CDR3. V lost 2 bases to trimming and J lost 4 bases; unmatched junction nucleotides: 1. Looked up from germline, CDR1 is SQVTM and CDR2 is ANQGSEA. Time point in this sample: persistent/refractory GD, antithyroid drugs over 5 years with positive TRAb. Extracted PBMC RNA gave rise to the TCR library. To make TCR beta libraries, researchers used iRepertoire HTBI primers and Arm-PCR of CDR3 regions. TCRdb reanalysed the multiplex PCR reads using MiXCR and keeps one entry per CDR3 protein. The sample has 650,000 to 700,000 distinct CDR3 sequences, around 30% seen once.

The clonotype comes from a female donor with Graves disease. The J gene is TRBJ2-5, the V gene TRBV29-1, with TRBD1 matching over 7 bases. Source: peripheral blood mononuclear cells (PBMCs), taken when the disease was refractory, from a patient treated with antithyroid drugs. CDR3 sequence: CSVERQGETQYF. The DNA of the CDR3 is TGCAGCGTTGAAAGACAGGGAGAGACCCAGTACTTC.